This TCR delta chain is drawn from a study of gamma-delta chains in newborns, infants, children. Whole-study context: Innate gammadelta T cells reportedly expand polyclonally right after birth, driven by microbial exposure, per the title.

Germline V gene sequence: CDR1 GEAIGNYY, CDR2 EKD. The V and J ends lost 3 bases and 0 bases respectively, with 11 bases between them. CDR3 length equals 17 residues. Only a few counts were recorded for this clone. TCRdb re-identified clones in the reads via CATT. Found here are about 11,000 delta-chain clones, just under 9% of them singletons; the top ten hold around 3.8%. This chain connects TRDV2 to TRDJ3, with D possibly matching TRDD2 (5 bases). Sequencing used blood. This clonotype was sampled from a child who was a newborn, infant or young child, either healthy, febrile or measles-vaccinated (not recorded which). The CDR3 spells CACDAYSGSWDTRQMFF. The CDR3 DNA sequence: TGTGCCTGTGACGCCTACTCTGGCTCCTGGGACACCCGACAGATGTTTTTC.